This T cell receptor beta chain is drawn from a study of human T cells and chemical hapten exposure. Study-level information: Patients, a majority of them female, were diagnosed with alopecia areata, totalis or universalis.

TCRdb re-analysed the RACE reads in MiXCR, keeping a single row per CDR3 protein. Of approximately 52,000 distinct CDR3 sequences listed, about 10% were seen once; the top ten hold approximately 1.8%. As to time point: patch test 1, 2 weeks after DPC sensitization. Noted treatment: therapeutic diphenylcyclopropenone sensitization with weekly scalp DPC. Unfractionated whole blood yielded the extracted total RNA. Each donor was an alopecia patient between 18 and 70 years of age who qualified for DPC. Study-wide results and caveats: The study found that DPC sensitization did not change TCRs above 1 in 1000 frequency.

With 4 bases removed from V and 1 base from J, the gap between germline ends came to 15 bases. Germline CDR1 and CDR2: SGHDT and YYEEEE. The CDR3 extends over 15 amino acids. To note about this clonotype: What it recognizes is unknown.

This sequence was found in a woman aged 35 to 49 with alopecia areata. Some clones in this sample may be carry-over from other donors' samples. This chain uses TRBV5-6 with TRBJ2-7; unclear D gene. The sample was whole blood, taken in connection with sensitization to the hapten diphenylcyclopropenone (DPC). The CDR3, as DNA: TGTGCCAGCAGCCCCATCCGGGCTACGTCCTACGAGCAGTACTTC. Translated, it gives CASSPIRATSYEQYF.